This is a list of T cell receptor beta chains from one sample in a study of blood T cell repertoires in COVID-19. Method: immunoSEQ multiplex PCR; TCRdb's copy keeps in-frame clones and lacks some. The sample lists 150,000 to 200,000 clones, 81% occurring once. Sample: peripheral blood. The receptors were sampled from a woman aged 80 or over with COVID-19, enrolled during active disease. Both conserved end residues are trimmed from each CDR3. The order of the fields is V gene, J gene, clone size, CDR3 protein. For some rows the clone size is stated as once, few or many, or as a class when expanded; others skip it.

V: TRBV18
J: TRBJ2-7
size: once
CDR3: ASSPRQGAYEQY

V: TRBV14
J: TRBJ1-6
size: .
CDR3: ASSQGGHFSSYNSPLH

V: TRBV7-9
J: TRBJ2-5
size: .
CDR3: ASSLDTKETQY

V: TRBV19
J: TRBJ2-1
size: few
CDR3: ASSIIRGGWNEQF

V: TRBV5-6
J: TRBJ2-3
size: .
CDR3: ASSLDLSGADTQY

V: TRBV28
J: TRBJ2-3
size: .
CDR3: ASSSLTSGFVTDTQY

V: TRBV5-1
J: TRBJ2-7
size: .
CDR3: ASSPPGGYEQY

V: TRBV19
J: TRBJ1-5
size: .
CDR3: ASSATGGGQPQH

V: TRBV27
J: TRBJ1-2
size: .
CDR3: ASSFVAGASWGYT

V: TRBV28
J: TRBJ1-2
size: .
CDR3: ASSLSGRGGFNYGYT

V: TRBV6-5
J: TRBJ2-1
size: once
CDR3: ASRWTSGGLNEQF

V: TRBV5-1
J: TRBJ1-3
size: .
CDR3: ASSPGTEPGNTIY

V: TRBV18
J: TRBJ2-7
size: few
CDR3: ASSPGPTRGEQY

V: TRBV27
J: TRBJ1-3
size: many
CDR3: ASSLTRAEGNTIY

V: TRBV19
J: TRBJ1-2
size: .
CDR3: ASSLWGPNYGYT

V: TRBV23-1
J: TRBJ1-2
size: once
CDR3: ASSQLPTGFLDGYT

V: TRBV19
J: TRBJ1-5
size: .
CDR3: ASSPGEGSVDSNQPQH

V: TRBV2
J: TRBJ1-6
size: .
CDR3: ASTRDRELYNSPLH

V: TRBV19
J: TRBJ1-1
size: .
CDR3: ASSLGGGNTEAF

V: TRBV4-2
J: TRBJ2-1
size: .
CDR3: ASSQDGGTSGYNEQF

V: TRBV19
J: TRBJ2-7
size: .
CDR3: ASSIQGASEQY

V: TRBV2
J: TRBJ1-2
size: .
CDR3: ASSERQGYGYT

V: TRBV14
J: TRBJ1-5
size: .
CDR3: ASSQVEHSQPQH

V: TRBV20-1
J: TRBJ2-7
size: .
CDR3: SARGQGEQY

V: TRBV25-1
J: TRBJ1-1
size: .
CDR3: ASSAVGPYTEAF

V: TRBV5-4
J: TRBJ2-5
size: .
CDR3: ASSSPGREGPETQY

V: TRBV15
J: TRBJ1-1
size: .
CDR3: ATSHPAGGTEAF

V: TRBV5-5
J: TRBJ1-6
size: .
CDR3: ASSLEQGAPNSPLH

V: TRBV5-6
J: TRBJ2-7
size: .
CDR3: ASSLAGTGYEQY

V: TRBV2
J: TRBJ1-2
size: many
CDR3: ASSPRGQTDGYT

V: TRBV5-4
J: TRBJ2-1
size: .
CDR3: ASSMRGGREQF

V: TRBV3-1/TRBV3-2
J: TRBJ2-5
size: .
CDR3: ASSQDPGSRKTQY

V: TRBV21-1
J: TRBJ2-5
size: .
CDR3: ASSKGPGTALQETQY

V: TRBV9
J: TRBJ2-5
size: few
CDR3: ASSVLLAGGLETQY

V: TRBV5-4
J: TRBJ2-2
size: .
CDR3: ASSLLYGELF

V: TRBV7-9
J: TRBJ1-3
size: .
CDR3: ASSSPTYGNTIY

V: TRBV7-2
J: TRBJ1-5
size: .
CDR3: ASSLSQGGQGDQPQH

V: TRBV6-5
J: TRBJ1-2
size: once
CDR3: ASSYSVTGYGYT

V: TRBV5-1
J: TRBJ1-4
size: .
CDR3: ASRDYLSTGGSNEKLF

V: TRBV30
J: TRBJ2-7
size: .
CDR3: AWARDRGEQY

V: TRBV7-2
J: TRBJ1-2
size: .
CDR3: ASSVDRGWNYGYT

V: TRBV11-3
J: TRBJ2-7
size: .
CDR3: ASSLTQTSGEQY

V: TRBV6-2/TRBV6-3
J: TRBJ2-7
size: .
CDR3: ASSVRDRGGDEQY

V: TRBV4-3
J: TRBJ2-3
size: once
CDR3: ASSQRGATSDTQY

V: TRBV5-4
J: TRBJ2-7
size: many
CDR3: ASSPSYEQY

V: TRBV9
J: TRBJ1-1
size: .
CDR3: ASSPAGGRDTEAF

V: TRBV15
J: TRBJ1-1
size: .
CDR3: ATSRDRRRTEAF

V: TRBV19
J: TRBJ1-1
size: .
CDR3: ASSEQGMNTEAF

V: TRBV20-1
J: TRBJ1-1
size: .
CDR3: SASWGVDAF

V: TRBV3-1/TRBV3-2
J: TRBJ1-4
size: .
CDR3: ASSQDHRDTLNEKLF

V: TRBV6-2/TRBV6-3
J: TRBJ1-5
size: .
CDR3: ASSYRWAGSMGHSNQPQH

V: TRBV20-1
J: TRBJ2-3
size: .
CDR3: SALHSDTQY

V: TRBV4-3
J: TRBJ2-1
size: few
CDR3: ASSPRLAGMSYNEQF

V: TRBV6-5
J: TRBJ2-1
size: once
CDR3: ASSYSFSGSFNEQF

V: TRBV30
J: TRBJ1-5
size: .
CDR3: AFGRQGEGNQPQH

V: TRBV4-3
J: TRBJ1-4
size: once
CDR3: ASSQGGQGALTNEKLF

V: TRBV12-5
J: TRBJ1-4
size: .
CDR3: ASGPLGRSTNEKLF